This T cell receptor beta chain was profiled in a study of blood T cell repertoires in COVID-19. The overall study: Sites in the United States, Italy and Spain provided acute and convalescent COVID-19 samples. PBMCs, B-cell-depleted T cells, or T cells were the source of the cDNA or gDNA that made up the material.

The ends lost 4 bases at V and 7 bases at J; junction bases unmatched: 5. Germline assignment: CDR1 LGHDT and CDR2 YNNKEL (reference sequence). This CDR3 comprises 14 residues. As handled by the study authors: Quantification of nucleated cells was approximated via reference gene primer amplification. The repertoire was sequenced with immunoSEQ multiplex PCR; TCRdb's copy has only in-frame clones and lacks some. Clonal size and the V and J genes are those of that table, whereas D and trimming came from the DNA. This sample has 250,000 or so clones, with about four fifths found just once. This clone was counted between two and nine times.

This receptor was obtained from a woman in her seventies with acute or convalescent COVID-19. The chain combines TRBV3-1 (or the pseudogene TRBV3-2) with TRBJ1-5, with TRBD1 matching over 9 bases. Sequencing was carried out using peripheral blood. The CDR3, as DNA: TGTGCCAGCAGCCCCGGGACAGGGATCCAGCCCCAGCATTTT. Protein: CASSPGTGIQPQHF.